The rows below give T cell receptor beta chains drawn from one sample of a study of OX40 agonist ivuxolimab in advanced cancers. Sequencing was performed with immunoSEQ multiplex PCR; in TCRdb, only in-frame clones are kept and a portion is missing. The sample yields tens of thousands of clones, roughly 79% seen once. The specimen was CD4+ or CD8+ T cells sorted from blood, collected in a trial of the OX40 agonist ivuxolimab. These receptors all come from an adult with an advanced solid tumor such as melanoma, head and neck, liver or kidney cancer. Both conserved end residues are part of each CDR3. D genes are given only for firm matches. Expanded clones are given a class, and other clones once, few, many or no size at all.

size	J	D	V	DNA	CDR3
once	TRBJ1-4	-	TRBV28	TGTGCCAGCAACGGGGCCCTTCTTGAAAAACTGTTTTTT	CASNGALLEKLFF
-	TRBJ1-2	-	TRBV6-1	TGTGCCAGCAGTGAAGCAGGGGGCTATGGCTACACCTTC	CASSEAGGYGYTF
-	TRBJ2-5	-	TRBV27	TGTGCCAGCAGTTTGGGGTACAGGACAGAGACCCAGTACTTC	CASSLGYRTETQYF
once	TRBJ2-6	-	TRBV7-2	TGTGCCAGCTATGTTACGTCTGGGGCCAACGTCCTGACTTTC	CASYVTSGANVLTF
-	TRBJ2-1	-	TRBV23-1	TGCGCCAGCAGTCGGTATCCCTGGTATGGGGGCTTGGGAGAGCAGTTCTTC	CASSRYPWYGGLGEQFF
-	TRBJ1-5	TRBD1	TRBV18	TGTGCCAGCTCAGTGGACAGGGGGCGGAATCAGCCCCAGCATTTT	CASSVDRGRNQPQHF
few	TRBJ1-2	-	TRBV2	TGTGCCAGCAGAGGAGACAGCGGATATGGCTACACCTTC	CASRGDSGYGYTF
-	TRBJ2-2	-	TRBV5-1	TGCGCCAGCAGCTTCCAGGGGGGTGACACCGGGGAGCTGTTTTTT	CASSFQGGDTGELFF
-	TRBJ1-4	-	TRBV28	TGTGCCAGCAGTTCCCATTCGGGGGAAAAACTGTTTTTT	CASSSHSGEKLFF
-	TRBJ2-2	-	TRBV9	TGTGCCAGCAGCTCCGGGACAATGAACACCGGGGAGCTGTTTTTT	CASSSGTMNTGELFF
-	TRBJ2-1	-	TRBV4-1	TGCGCCAGCAGCCATGGTAAAGGGGACCGCTCCTACAATGAGCAGTTCTTC	CASSHGKGDRSYNEQFF
-	TRBJ2-7	-	TRBV19	TGTGCCAGTAGTATATTGACAGGCTACGAGCAGTACTTC	CASSILTGYEQYF
-	TRBJ1-1	-	TRBV7-8	TGTGCCAGCAGCCCTCGGACAGTAAACACTGAAGCTTTCTTT	CASSPRTVNTEAFF
-	TRBJ2-2	-	TRBV27	TGTGCCAGCAGAGGAGAGCCTCAGACGTACGGCCCCACCGGGGAGCTGTTTTTT	CASRGEPQTYGPTGELFF
once	TRBJ2-2	TRBD2	TRBV10-2	TGCGCCACCCGGACTAGCGGGGGAGGGACCGGGGAGCTGTTTTTT	CATRTSGGGTGELFF
-	TRBJ2-1	TRBD2	TRBV19	TGTGCCAGTAGTATCGGGACTAGCGGGGGCCCAGAGCAGTTCTTC	CASSIGTSGGPEQFF
-	TRBJ2-3	TRBD2	TRBV6-4	TGTGCCAGCAGTGACGTGAAGCGGGGGGGCGTAGATACGCAGTATTTT	CASSDVKRGGVDTQYF
-	TRBJ2-6	-	TRBV19	TGTGCCAGTAGTAACCCGGTGAGCTCTGGGGCCAACGTCCTGACTTTC	CASSNPVSSGANVLTF